This TCR beta chain was profiled in a study of CD8 T cells in ankylosing spondylitis. Study-level results: Ankylosing spondylitis blood appeared to carry a characteristic TCR beta motif of roughly eight highly homologous variants. Researchers reportedly found disease-linked clones significantly enriched in matched ankylosing spondylitis synovial fluid.

A note on this clonotype: Its antigen remains unknown.

TCRdb fed the 5' RACE reads into MiXCR, producing one record per CDR3 protein. The table includes some 400,000 distinct CDR3 sequences, around 20% detected once. Sequenced sample: blood, either unsorted or a sorted T cell fraction (not recorded which). The clonotype comes from a male donor with ankylosing spondylitis.

CDR3 nucleotide sequence: TGTGCCACCAGCAGGGGGCGGGATTCACCCCTCCACTTT. Translated: CATSRGRDSPLHF. The chain recombines TRBV15 with TRBJ1-6; tentative D call: TRBD1 (5 bases). This CDR3 contains 13 residues. CDR1 and CDR2 from the germline V gene are LNHNV and YYDKDF (reference sequence). V was clipped by 3 bases and J by 8 bases, with 8 bases between them. The full variable domain, completed using reference TRBV15 and TRBJ1-6, is DAMVIQNPRYQVTQFGKPVTLSCSQTLNHNVMYWYQQKSSQAPKLLFHYYDKDFNNEADTPDNFQSRRPNTSFCFLDIRSPGLGDTAMYLCATSRGRDSPLHFGNGTRLTVT.